This entry lists 8 T cell receptor beta chains sequenced from one sample in a study of cytomegalovirus exposure and HLA in healthy donors. 13 Jbeta primers and 60 Vbeta primers were used for the PCR. This table comes from immunoSEQ multiplex PCR, and its TCRdb copy is limited to in-frame clones, with some not included. Of about 55,000 clones listed, roughly 74% were seen once; the top ten hold under 45%. The sequenced sample consisted of PBMCs. The receptors derive from a man aged 40-49 years in good health and CMV-seropositive.

This chain joins TRBV18 and TRBJ1-1; 7 nucleotides line up with TRBD1. The V gene end was trimmed by 1 base and the J gene end by 1 base; junction bases not matched to a gene: 3. The CDR3 length is 15 residues. CDR1 KGHSH and CDR2 LQKENI come from the germline V gene. The CDR3 DNA is TGTGCCAGCTCACCACAGGGGACAGCGAACACTGAAGCTTTCTTT. Translation: CASSPQGTANTEAFF. The whole variable domain, filled in from reference TRBV18 and TRBJ1-1, reads NAGVMQNPRHLVRRRGQEARLRCSPMKGHSHVYWYRQLPEEGLKFMVYLQKENIIDESGMPKERFSAEFPKEGPSILRIQQVVRGDSAAYFCASSPQGTANTEAFFGQGTRLTVV.

A few counts support this clone. This chain links TRBV6-4 with TRBJ2-1; D call uncertain. Trimming left V 6 bases short and J 5 bases short, with 17 bases between. The germline V gene has CDR1 MRHNA and CDR2 SNTAGT. CDR3 length: 15 amino acids. DNA of the CDR3: TGTGCCAGCAGATGGGCCCGAAATTACGACAATGAGCAGTTCTTC. Amino acid sequence: CASRWARNYDNEQFF.

There are a few counts of this clone. Other DNA sequences within the sample encode an identical CDR3. The rearrangement uses TRBV12-5 and TRBJ1-1; D is possibly TRBD1 (5 bases). This CDR3 has 13 residues. Germline lookup yields CDR1 LGHNT and CDR2 FRNRAP. The V end lost 1 base, the J end lost 8 bases, and 11 bases lay between the germline ends. The chain's CDR3 is CASGLEGWSEAFF. As DNA, the CDR3 is TGTGCTAGTGGTTTGGAGGGGTGGTCAGAAGCTTTCTTT.

This clone was counted a few times. The CDR3 sequence: CASSRGSGELFF. As DNA, the CDR3 is TGCGCCAGCAGCAGGGGTTCCGGGGAGCTGTTTTTT. The V and J genes are TRBV4-1 and TRBJ2-2; the D gene is possibly TRBD1 (5 bases). V was cut by 5 bases and J by 6 bases, with 7 bases left in between. The CDR3 has 12 amino acids. CDR1 and CDR2 (germline): MGHRA, YSYEKL.

V usage is TRBV7-2 and J usage is TRBJ2-7; TRBD2 aligns across 9 bases. The CDR3 contains 14 residues. Trimming cost V 5 bases and J 4 bases; bases outside gene matches: 6. CDR1 is SGHTA and CDR2 is FQGNSA in the germline V gene. The CDR3 nucleotides read TGTGCCAGCAGCCGGCGAGCGGGGGGTTACGAGCAGTACTTC. Translated: CASSRRAGGYEQYF.

This clone has only one observation. The rearrangement uses TRBV29-1 and TRBJ1-5, with 8 nucleotides matching TRBD1. Germline V gene data show CDR1 as SQVTM and CDR2 as ANQGSEA. The ends lost 5 bases at V and 5 bases at J; junction bases unmatched: 2. The CDR3 extends over 12 amino acids. The CDR3 DNA reads as TGCAGCGTTTTACAGGGGGATCAGCCCCAGCATTTT. This sequence encodes CSVLQGDQPQHF.

This clone was counted only a few times. V and J are TRBV4-1 and TRBJ1-1; 7 positions agree with TRBD1. This CDR3 region has 15 residues. The V gene end was trimmed by 4 bases and the J gene end by 4 bases; junction bases not matched to a gene: 9. Germline V gene lookup returns CDR1 MGHRA and CDR2 YSYEKL. CDR3 nucleotide sequence: TGCGCCAGCAGCCCCTTTCCGACAGGGCGCACTGAAGCTTTCTTT. Amino acids: CASSPFPTGRTEAFF.

The DNA for the CDR3 is TGTGCCAGCAGTTTAGACCGAACTAGTTTTGCTTTCTTT. Protein product: CASSLDRTSFAFF. This chain connects TRBV6-1 to TRBJ1-1; D gene ambiguous. CDR1 and CDR2 (germline): MNHNS, SASEGT. The CDR3 runs 13 residues. Deletions cut 5 bases from V and 11 bases from J, with 18 bases between.